Presented here are 9 T cell receptor beta chains from one specimen sequenced in a study of cytomegalovirus exposure and HLA in healthy donors. Primers included in the PCR were 60 Vbeta and 13 Jbeta primers. Assay: immunoSEQ multiplex PCR; the TCRdb copy retains only in-frame clones and omits some. The data hold just over 95,000 clones, with about three quarters observed a single time. The specimen sequenced was PBMCs. The receptors originated from a human donor in good health.

In its sample, this clone was seen once. As DNA, the CDR3 is TGTGCCAGCACCTCCGGCGGGGTCAATCAGCCCCAGCATTTT. Its translation is CASTSGGVNQPQHF. The V and J genes are TRBV6-4 and TRBJ1-5; D gene uncertain. From germline, CDR1 is MRHNA and CDR2 SNTAGT. The CDR3 is 14 amino acids. V lost 7 bases to trimming and J lost 3 bases, with 13 bases between them.

The genes are TRBV6-5 and TRBJ2-5; D gene ambiguous. There are 15 residues in the CDR3. V was pared by 7 bases and J by 2 bases, with 17 bases between. Germline CDR1 reads MNHEY; CDR2 reads SVGAGI. The CDR3 loop is CASNLLVTTQETQYF. The CDR3 DNA is TGTGCCAGCAACCTCCTTGTGACAACTCAAGAGACCCAGTACTTC.

V usage is TRBV2 and J usage is TRBJ2-2; TRBD1 might be the D (5 bases). Germline V gene data show CDR1 as SNHLY and CDR2 as FYNNEI. The CDR3 loop spans 15 amino acids. V was shortened by 2 bases and J by 0 bases, with 7 bases between the two germline ends. Here the CDR3 reads CASSEQGTNTGELFF. The CDR3 coding sequence is TGTGCCAGCAGTGAACAGGGTACGAACACCGGGGAGCTGTTTTTT. Full variable domain (rest looked up from reference TRBV2 and TRBJ2-2): EPEVTQTPSHQVTQMGQEVILRCVPISNHLYFYWYRQILGQKVEFLVSFYNNEISEKSEIFDDQFSVERPDGSNFTLKIRSTKLEDSAMYFCASSEQGTNTGELFFGEGSRLTVL.

This clone was counted once. J is TRBJ2-6 and V is TRBV6-1; tentative D call: TRBD2 (5 bases). The CDR3 spans 14 residues. V was trimmed by 6 bases and J by 2 bases, leaving 8 bases between them. Germline V lookup: CDR1 MNHNS, CDR2 SASEGT. The CDR3 spells CASSSGAGANVLTF. The DNA of the CDR3 is TGTGCCAGCAGCTCCGGGGCTGGGGCCAACGTCCTGACTTTC.

The V gene is TRBV6-1, the J gene TRBJ2-5; D possibly corresponds to TRBD1 (6 bases). The J call may be faulty, since TRBJ2-7 better matches the DNA end. Per the germline V gene, CDR1 is MNHNS and CDR2 is SASEGT. The CDR3 extends over 14 amino acids. The CDR3 loop is CASSVDQGSNEQYF. Written as DNA, the CDR3 is TGTGCCAGCAGTGTAGACCAGGGGAGCAACGAGCAGTACTTC.

The chain uses TRBV5-1 and TRBJ1-2; D ambiguous. This CDR3 has 15 residues. Trimming removed 4 bases at V and 1 base at J, with 14 bases between. Per the germline V gene, CDR1 is SGHRS and CDR2 is YFSETQ. Here the CDR3 reads CASSPVGPFNYGYTF. The CDR3 DNA follows: TGCGCCAGCAGCCCCGTGGGCCCCTTTAACTATGGCTACACCTTC.

The chain carries TRBV7-2 and TRBJ2-1, with 11 bases fitting TRBD2. V was pared by 5 bases and J by 7 bases, with 10 bases of the junction left unmatched. The CDR3 runs to 16 residues. From germline, CDR1 is SGHTA and CDR2 FQGNSA. Here the CDR3 DNA reads TGTGCCAGCAGCCTAATAGCGGGAGGGCCGGGAAATGAGCAGTTCTTC. Protein product: CASSLIAGGPGNEQFF. The variable domain in full, with the rest retrieved from reference TRBV7-2 and TRBJ2-1, is GAGVSQSPSNKVTEKGKDVELRCDPISGHTALYWYRQSLGQGLEFLIYFQGNSAPDKSGLPSDRFSAERTGGSVSTLTIQRTQQEDSAVYLCASSLIAGGPGNEQFFGPGTRLTVL.

This chain links TRBV2 with TRBJ2-5, with D possibly being TRBD2 (5 bases). Per the germline V gene, CDR1 is SNHLY and CDR2 is FYNNEI. The CDR3 extends over 15 amino acids. Trimming removed 7 bases at V and 4 bases at J, with 19 bases between. The CDR3 protein is CASTIGEGWGETQYF. In nucleotides, the CDR3 is TGTGCCAGCACTATCGGGGAAGGGTGGGGAGAGACCCAGTACTTC.

This chain links TRBV4-3 with TRBJ1-6, with D hard to call. Germline V gene sequence: CDR1 LGHNA, CDR2 YSLEER. With 1 base removed from V and 6 bases from J, the gap between germline ends came to 10 bases. The CDR3 runs to 15 residues. The CDR3 spells CASSQGRGVNSPLHF. CDR3 DNA sequence: TGCGCCAGCAGCCAAGGCCGAGGAGTTAATTCACCCCTCCACTTT.